This T cell receptor beta chain was identified during a study of blood T cell repertoires in COVID-19. Measured with immunoSEQ multiplex PCR; TCRdb has only the in-frame clones, and not every one. The top ten clones hold about 40% of a sample with more than 110,000 clones, nearly 85% of them seen once. This clone was detected only a few times. The source of this sequence is a human donor in a cohort sampled during active COVID-19. The sequenced sample was peripheral blood.

The CDR3 region is CASSQGWALNTEAFF. CDR3 sequence (DNA): TGTGCCAGCAGCCAAGGTTGGGCCTTGAACACTGAAGCTTTCTTT. The chain recombines TRBV3-1 (or the pseudogene TRBV3-2) with TRBJ1-1; the D is unclear. Germline CDR1 LGHDT, CDR2 YNNKEL (reference sequence). This CDR3 spans 15 amino acids. V lost 1 base, J lost 0 bases, and 9 bases lay in between.